The 6 T cell receptor beta chains below all came from one sample that was sequenced in a study of T cells expressing NK-cell markers. Using the 5' RACE reads, TCRdb records one entry per CDR3 protein without DNA. The data include hundreds of thousands of distinct CDR3 sequences; the top ten clones carry around 4%. Input material: blood T cells: a sorted CD56 or NKG2C T cell subset, CD4+ or CD8+ T cells, or bulk PBMC T cells (not recorded which). The origin of the receptors is a man aged 18 to 29 in good health.

This rearrangement joins TRBV20-1 to TRBJ2-1; the TCRdb call, TRBD2, lacks DNA for checking. The germline V gene encodes CDR1 DFQATT and CDR2 SNEGSKA (reference sequence). The CDR3 extends over 19 amino acids. CDR3 protein: CSARDLRTSGRAPYNEQFF.

The chain employs TRBV12-3 or TRBV12-4 and TRBJ2-1; TCRdb's D gene call, TRBD1, goes unchecked for lack of DNA. The CDR3 length is 13 residues. CDR3 loop: CASTPYPDNEQFF.

The chain carries TRBV5-1 and TRBJ2-2; the TRBD1 assignment by TCRdb is unverifiable without DNA. Germline assignment: CDR1 SGHRS and CDR2 YFSETQ. CDR3 length: 15 amino acids. CDR3 residues: CASTSGQVITGELFF.

The chain has TRBV27 and TRBJ1-5; with no DNA, the TCRdb D assignment of TRBD1 cannot be verified. The CDR3 runs 17 residues. Germline CDR1 and CDR2: MNHEY and SMNVEV (reference sequence). CDR3 in amino acids: CASSLTTPGQSYQPQHF.

CDR3 amino acids: CASSLYSSGREQAGNIQYF. The gene calls are TRBV5-6 and TRBJ2-4; TCRdb calls TRBD2, which cannot be checked without DNA. The CDR3 is 19 amino acids. CDR1 is SGHDT and CDR2 is YYEEEE in the germline V gene.

The rearrangement joins TRBV11-2 to TRBJ2-3. The germline CDR1 and CDR2 sequences are SGHAT and FQNNGV. This CDR3 has 14 residues. CDR3 loop: CASSLAGSLDTQYF. The variable domain in full, with the rest retrieved from reference TRBV11-2 and TRBJ2-3, is EAGVAQSPRYKIIEKRQSVAFWCNPISGHATLYWYQQILGQGPKLLIQFQNNGVVDDSQLPKDRFSAERLKGVDSTLKIQPAKLEDSAVYLCASSLAGSLDTQYFGPGTRLTVL.